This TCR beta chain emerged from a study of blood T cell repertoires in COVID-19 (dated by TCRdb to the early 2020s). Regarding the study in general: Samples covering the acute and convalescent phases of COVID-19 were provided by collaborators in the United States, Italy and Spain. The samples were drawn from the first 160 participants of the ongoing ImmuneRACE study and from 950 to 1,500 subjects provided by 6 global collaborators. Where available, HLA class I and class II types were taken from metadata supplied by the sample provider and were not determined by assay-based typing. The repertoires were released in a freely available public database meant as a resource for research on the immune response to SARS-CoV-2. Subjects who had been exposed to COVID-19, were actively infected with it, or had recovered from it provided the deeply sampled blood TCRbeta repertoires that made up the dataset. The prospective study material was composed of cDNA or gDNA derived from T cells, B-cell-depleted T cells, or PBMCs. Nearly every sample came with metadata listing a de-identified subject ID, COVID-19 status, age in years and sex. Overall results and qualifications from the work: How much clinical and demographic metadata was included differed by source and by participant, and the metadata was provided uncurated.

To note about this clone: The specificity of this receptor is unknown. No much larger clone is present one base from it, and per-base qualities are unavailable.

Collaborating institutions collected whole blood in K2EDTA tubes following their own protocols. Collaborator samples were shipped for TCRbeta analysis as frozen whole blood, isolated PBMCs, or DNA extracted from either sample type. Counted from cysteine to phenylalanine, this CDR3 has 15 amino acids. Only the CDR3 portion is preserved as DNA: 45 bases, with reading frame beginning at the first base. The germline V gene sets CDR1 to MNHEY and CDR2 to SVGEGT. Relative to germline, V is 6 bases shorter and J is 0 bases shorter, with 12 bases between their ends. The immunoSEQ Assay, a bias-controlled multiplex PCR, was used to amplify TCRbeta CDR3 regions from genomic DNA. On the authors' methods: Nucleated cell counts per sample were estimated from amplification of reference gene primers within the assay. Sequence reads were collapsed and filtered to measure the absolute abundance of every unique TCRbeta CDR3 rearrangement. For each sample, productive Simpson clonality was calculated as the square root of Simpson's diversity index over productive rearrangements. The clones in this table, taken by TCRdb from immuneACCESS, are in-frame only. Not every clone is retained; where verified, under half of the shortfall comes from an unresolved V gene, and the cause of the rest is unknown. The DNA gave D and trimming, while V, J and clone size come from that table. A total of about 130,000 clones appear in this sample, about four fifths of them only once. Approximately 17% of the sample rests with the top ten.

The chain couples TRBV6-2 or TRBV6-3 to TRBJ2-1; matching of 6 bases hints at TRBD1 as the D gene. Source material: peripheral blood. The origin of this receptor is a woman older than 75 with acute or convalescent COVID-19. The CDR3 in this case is CASSSGTNSYNEQFF. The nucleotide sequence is TGTGCCAGCAGCTCCGGGACAAACTCCTACAATGAGCAGTTCTTC.